The clone carrying this T cell receptor (beta chain) has ten or more counts. Its target is unknown. The CDR3 extends over 14 amino acids. V lost 5 bases and J lost 4; bases outside the gene matches: 5. The data were obtained in a study of CD8 T cells in ankylosing spondylitis. General study points: In ankylosing spondylitis blood, a motif of fewer than 10 highly homologous TCR beta variants appeared characteristic.

TCRdb re-derived calls from the 5' RACE reads in MiXCR, one entry per CDR3 protein. The table has over 600,000 distinct CDR3 sequences, under 20% seen once. The source is a male donor with ankylosing spondylitis. The rearrangement joins TRBV12-3 or TRBV12-4 to TRBJ2-7; TRBD2 agrees at 10 bases. Sequencing was carried out using blood, either unsorted or a sorted T cell fraction (not recorded which). The CDR3 region is CASSPSGGGYEQYF. The CDR3 DNA is TGTGCCAGCAGTCCCAGCGGGGGGGGATACGAGCAGTACTTC.